This entry lists 2 T cell receptor beta chains sequenced from one sample in a study of blood T cell repertoires in COVID-19. Profiling relied on immunoSEQ multiplex PCR, and the TCRdb table lists in-frame clones only, not all of them. The table records 160,000 or so clones, 75% to 90% of them present only once. The sample taken for sequencing was peripheral blood. Receptors were obtained from a middle-aged woman with acute or convalescent COVID-19.

This clone was seen a few times. V and J are TRBV7-3 and TRBJ2-2; 9 bases align to TRBD1. The CDR3 has 15 residues. CDR1 SGHTA and CDR2 FQGTGA come from the germline V gene. Germline trimming cut 5 bases from V and 3 bases from J; bases unmatched to any gene: 4. CDR3: CASSIGQGYTGELFF. DNA for the CDR3: TGTGCCAGCAGCATCGGACAGGGGTACACCGGGGAGCTGTTTTTT.

The chain employs TRBV9 and TRBJ2-6, with no clear D. From germline, CDR1 is SGDLS and CDR2 YYNGEE. The V gene lost 3 bases and the J gene lost 3 bases, with 13 bases spanning the gap. This CDR3 is built from 16 residues. CDR3 DNA sequence: TGTGCCAGCAGCGCTTCAAGCTGGAGTGGGGCCAACGTCCTGACTTTC. Translated: CASSASSWSGANVLTF.